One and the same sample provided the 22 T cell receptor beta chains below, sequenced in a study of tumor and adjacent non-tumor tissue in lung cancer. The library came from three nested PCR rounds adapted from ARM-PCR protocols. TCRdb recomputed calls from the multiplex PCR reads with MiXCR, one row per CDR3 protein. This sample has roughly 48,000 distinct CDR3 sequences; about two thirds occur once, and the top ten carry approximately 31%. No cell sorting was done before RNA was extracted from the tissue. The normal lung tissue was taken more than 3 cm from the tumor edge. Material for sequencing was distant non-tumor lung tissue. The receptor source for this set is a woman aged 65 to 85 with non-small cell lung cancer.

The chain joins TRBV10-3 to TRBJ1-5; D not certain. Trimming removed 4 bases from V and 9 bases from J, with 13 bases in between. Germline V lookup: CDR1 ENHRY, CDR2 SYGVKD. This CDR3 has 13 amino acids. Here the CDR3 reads CAISGGGWRPQHF. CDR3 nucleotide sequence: TGTGCCATCAGTGGGGGAGGATGGCGGCCCCAGCATTTT.

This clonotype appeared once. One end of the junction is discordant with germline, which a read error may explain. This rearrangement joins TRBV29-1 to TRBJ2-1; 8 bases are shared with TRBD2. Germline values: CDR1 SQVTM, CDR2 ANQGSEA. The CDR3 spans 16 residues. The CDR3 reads CSVDMFSGITYNEQFF. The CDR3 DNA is TGTAGCGTCGATATGTTTAGCGGGATCACCTACAATGAGCAGTTCTTC.

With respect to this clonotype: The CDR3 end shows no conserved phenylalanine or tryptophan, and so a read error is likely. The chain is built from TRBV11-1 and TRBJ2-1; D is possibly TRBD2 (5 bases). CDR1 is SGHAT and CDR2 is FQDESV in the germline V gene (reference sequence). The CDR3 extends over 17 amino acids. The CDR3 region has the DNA TGTGCCGGCAGCTTTCCCCCGTGGGAGTACCCCTACAATGAGCAGTTCTCA. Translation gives CAGSFPPWEYPYNEQFS.

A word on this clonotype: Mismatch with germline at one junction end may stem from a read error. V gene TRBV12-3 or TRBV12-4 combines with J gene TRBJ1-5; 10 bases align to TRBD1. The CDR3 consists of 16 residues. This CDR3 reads CGSSAKTGGVNQPQHF. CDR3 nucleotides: TGTGGTAGCAGTGCAAAGACAGGGGGCGTTAATCAGCCCCAGCACTTT.

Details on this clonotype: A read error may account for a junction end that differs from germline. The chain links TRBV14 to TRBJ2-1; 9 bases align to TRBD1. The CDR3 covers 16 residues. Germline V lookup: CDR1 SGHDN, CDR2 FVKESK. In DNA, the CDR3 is TGTGCTAGCAGCCAAGTTACAGGGGGCGCCTACAATGAGCAGTCCTTC. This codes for CASSQVTGGAYNEQSF. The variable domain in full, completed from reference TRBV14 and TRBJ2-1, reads EAGVTQFPSHSVIEKGQTVTLRCDPISGHDNLYWYRRVMGKEIKFLLHFVKESKQDESGMPNNRFLAERTGGTYSTLKVQPAELEDSGVYFCASSQVTGGAYNEQSFGPGTRLTVL.

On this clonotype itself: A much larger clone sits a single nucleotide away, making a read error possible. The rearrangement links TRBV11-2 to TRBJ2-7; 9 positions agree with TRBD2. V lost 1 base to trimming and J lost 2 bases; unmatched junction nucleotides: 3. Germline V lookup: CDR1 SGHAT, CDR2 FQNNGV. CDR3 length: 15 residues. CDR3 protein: CASSLVTSGPYEQYF. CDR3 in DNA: TGTGCCAGCAGCTTAGTGACTAGCGGTCCCTACGAGCAGTACTTC.

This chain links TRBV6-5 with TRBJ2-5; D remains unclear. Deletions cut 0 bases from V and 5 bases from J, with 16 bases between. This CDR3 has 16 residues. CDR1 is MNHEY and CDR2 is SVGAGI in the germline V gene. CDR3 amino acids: CASSYSYNSSQETQYF. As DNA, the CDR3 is TGTGCCAGCAGTTACTCGTACAACTCAAGCCAGGAGACCCAGTACTTC.

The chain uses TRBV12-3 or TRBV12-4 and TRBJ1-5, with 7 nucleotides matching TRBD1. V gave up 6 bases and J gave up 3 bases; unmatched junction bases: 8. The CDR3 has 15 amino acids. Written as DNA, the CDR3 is TGTGCCAGCAGCTGCGGGACAGTCATCAATCAGCCCCAGCATTTT. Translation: CASSCGTVINQPQHF.

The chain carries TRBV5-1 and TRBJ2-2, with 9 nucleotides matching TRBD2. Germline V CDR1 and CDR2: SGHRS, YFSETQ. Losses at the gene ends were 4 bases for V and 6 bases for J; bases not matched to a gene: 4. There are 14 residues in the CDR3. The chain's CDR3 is CASSLAGSAGELFF. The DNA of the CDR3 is TGCGCCAGCAGCCTAGCGGGGAGCGCCGGGGAGCTGTTTTTT.

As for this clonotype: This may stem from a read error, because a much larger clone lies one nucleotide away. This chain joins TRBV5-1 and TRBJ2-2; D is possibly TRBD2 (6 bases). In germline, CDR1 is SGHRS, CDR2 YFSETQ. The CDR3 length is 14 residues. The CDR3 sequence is CASSFVVTTGGLFF. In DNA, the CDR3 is TGCGCCAGCAGCTTTGTCGTGACAACCGGGGGGCTGTTTTTT.

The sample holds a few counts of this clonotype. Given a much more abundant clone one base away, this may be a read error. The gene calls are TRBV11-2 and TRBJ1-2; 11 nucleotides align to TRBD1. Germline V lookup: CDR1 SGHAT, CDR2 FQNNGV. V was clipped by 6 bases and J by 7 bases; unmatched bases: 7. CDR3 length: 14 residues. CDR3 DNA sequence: TGTGCCAGCAGTCGCGGGACAGGGGGTATTGGCTACACCTTC. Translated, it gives CASSRGTGGIGYTF.

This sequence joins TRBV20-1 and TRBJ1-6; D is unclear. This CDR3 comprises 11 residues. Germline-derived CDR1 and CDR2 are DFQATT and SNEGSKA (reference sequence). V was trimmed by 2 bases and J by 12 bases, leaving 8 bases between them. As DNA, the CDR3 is TGCAGTGCTAGACCGGAGATACCCCTCCACTTT. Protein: CSARPEIPLHF.

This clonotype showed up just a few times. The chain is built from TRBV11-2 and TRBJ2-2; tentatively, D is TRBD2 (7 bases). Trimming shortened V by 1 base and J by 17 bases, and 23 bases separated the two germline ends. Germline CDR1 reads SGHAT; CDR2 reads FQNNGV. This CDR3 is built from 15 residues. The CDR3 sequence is CASSLVRGASGSCFF. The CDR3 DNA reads TGTGCCAGCAGCTTAGTTCGGGGGGCATCGGGAAGCTGTTTTTTT.

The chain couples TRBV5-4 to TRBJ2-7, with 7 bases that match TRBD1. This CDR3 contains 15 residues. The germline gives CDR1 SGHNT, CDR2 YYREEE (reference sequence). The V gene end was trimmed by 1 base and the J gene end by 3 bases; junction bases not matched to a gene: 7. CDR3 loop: CASSLLPGQSYEQYF. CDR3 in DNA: TGTGCCAGCAGCTTGCTCCCGGGACAGAGCTACGAGCAGTACTTC.

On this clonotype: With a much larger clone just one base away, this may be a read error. DNA of the CDR3: TGTGCCAGCAGTCCCACGGGACAGGACTATAGCAATCAGCCCCAGCATTTT. Its translation is CASSPTGQDYSNQPQHF. The genes are TRBV28 and TRBJ1-5, with 8 bases matching TRBD1. CDR3 length equals 17 residues. Germline V gene data show CDR1 as MDHEN and CDR2 as SYDVKM. V shed 5 bases and J 0 bases; nucleotides not matched to a gene: 9.

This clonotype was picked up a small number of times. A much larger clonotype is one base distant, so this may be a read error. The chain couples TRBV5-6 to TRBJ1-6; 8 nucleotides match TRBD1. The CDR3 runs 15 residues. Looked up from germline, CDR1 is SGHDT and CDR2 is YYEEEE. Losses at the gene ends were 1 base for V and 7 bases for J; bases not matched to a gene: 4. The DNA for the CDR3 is TGTGCCAGCAGCTTGATGACAGGGGCGAATTCACCCCTCCACTTT. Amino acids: CASSLMTGANSPLHF.

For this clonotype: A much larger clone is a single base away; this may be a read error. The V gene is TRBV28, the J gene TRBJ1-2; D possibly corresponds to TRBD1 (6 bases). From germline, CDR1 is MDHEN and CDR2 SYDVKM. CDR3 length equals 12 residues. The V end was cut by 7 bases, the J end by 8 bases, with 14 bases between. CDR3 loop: CASTLRTEGYTF. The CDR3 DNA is TGTGCCAGCACTCTCAGGACAGAAGGCTACACCTTC.

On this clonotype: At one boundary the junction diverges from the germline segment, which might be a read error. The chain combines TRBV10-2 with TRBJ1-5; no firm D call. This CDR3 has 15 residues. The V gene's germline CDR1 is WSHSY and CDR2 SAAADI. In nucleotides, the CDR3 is TGCGCCAGCAGTGAAGGCACCTCAGAGTTTCAGCCCCAACATTTT. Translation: CASSEGTSEFQPQHF.

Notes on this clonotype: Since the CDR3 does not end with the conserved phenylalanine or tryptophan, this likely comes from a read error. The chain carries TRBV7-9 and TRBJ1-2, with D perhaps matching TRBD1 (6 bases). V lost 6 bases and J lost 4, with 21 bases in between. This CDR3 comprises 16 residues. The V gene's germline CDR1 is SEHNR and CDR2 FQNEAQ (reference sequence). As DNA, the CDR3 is TGTGCCAGCAGTGTCCTACAGGGCCTTAGTCCCTATGGCTACACCATC. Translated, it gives CASSVLQGLSPYGYTI.

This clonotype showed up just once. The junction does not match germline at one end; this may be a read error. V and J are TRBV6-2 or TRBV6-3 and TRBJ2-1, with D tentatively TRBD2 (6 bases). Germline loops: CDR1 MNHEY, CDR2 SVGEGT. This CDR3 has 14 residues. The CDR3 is CASSYPGRRNEQFF. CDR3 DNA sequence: TGTGCCAGCAGTTACCCAGGGAGGCGCAATGAGCAGTTTTTC.

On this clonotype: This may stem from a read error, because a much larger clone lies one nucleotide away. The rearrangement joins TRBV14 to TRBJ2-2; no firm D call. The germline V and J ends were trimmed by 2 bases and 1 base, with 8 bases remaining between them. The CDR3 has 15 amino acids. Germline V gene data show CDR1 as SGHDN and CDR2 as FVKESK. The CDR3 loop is CASSQIGGNTGELFF. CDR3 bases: TGTGCCAGCAGCCAAATTGGCGGGAACACCGGGGAGCTGTTTTTT.

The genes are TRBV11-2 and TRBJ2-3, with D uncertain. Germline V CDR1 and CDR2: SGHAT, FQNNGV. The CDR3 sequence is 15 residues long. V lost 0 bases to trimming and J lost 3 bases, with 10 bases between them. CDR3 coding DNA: TGTGCCAGCAGCTTAGACTTCTCAAGAACAGATACGCAGTATTTT. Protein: CASSLDFSRTDTQYF.